What follows are 30 T cell receptor beta chains derived from one specimen sequenced in a study of shared clonotypes between healthy human individuals. Profiled with immunoSEQ multiplex PCR; TCRdb holds only in-frame clones, not every one. Here the sample spans 550,000 to 700,000 clones, roughly 73% being singletons. The specimen was memory CD4+ T cells sorted from blood. As for subset: CD45RA-negative fraction. These receptors were collected from a woman aged 25 to 45 in good health.

The chain employs TRBV2 and TRBJ1-1; no reliable D call. Germline V gene sequence: CDR1 SNHLY, CDR2 FYNNEI. CDR3 length: 14 residues. The germline V and J ends were trimmed by 3 bases and 0 bases, with 8 bases remaining between them. CDR3 nucleotides: TGTGCCAGCAGTGACGAATTAGTGAACACTGAAGCTTTCTTT. Translation: CASSDELVNTEAFF.

About this clone itself: This sample also contains other DNA sequences that code for the same CDR3. This chain joins TRBV5-6 and TRBJ2-5, with TRBD2 as a possible D gene (6 bases). In germline, CDR1 is SGHDT, CDR2 YYEEEE. Deletions cut 4 bases from V and 3 bases from J, with 10 bases between. CDR3 length: 13 amino acids. CDR3 sequence: CASSLGGEETQYF. The DNA for the CDR3 is TGTGCCAGCAGCCTGGGCGGGGAAGAGACCCAGTACTTC.

CDR3 in amino acids: CASSTTGEETQYF. The CDR3 region has the DNA TGTGCCAGTAGTACGACAGGGGAAGAGACGCAGTATTTT. The gene calls are TRBV19 and TRBJ2-3, with TRBD1 matching over 8 bases. The V gene end was trimmed by 4 bases and the J gene end by 9 bases; junction bases not matched to a gene: 6. Germline lookup yields CDR1 LNHDA and CDR2 SQIVND (reference sequence). This CDR3 is built from 13 residues.

V and J are TRBV7-9 and TRBJ2-5; D gene ambiguous. Germline assignment: CDR1 SEHNR and CDR2 FQNEAQ (reference sequence). The ends were cut back, 3 bases at V and 2 bases at J, with 7 bases in the middle. This CDR3 is built from 13 residues. The CDR3 DNA sequence: TGTGCCAGCAGCTTGGACGGGCAAGAGACCCAGTACTTC. It codes for CASSLDGQETQYF.

This clone was counted only a few times. The chain links TRBV5-1 to TRBJ1-2; TRBD1 matches at 7 bases. The V segment lost 6 bases and the J segment 4 bases; nucleotides outside the gene matches: 12. CDR1 SGHRS and CDR2 YFSETQ come from the germline V gene. The CDR3 loop spans 15 amino acids. The CDR3 here is CASTPGTEFGYGYTF. The CDR3 nucleotides read TGCGCCAGCACCCCCGGGACAGAGTTTGGCTATGGCTACACCTTC.

This clone was detected only a few times. The chain combines TRBV5-8 with TRBJ1-5; D is uncertain. The CDR3 is 15 residues long. The germline V gene has CDR1 SGHTS and CDR2 YDEGEE. V lost 0 bases and J 2 bases, leaving 9 bases between the germline ends. CDR3 bases: TGTGCCAGCAGCTTGGGCCGGATACGCAATCAGCCCCAGCATTTT. Residues: CASSLGRIRNQPQHF.

This chain links TRBV6-6 with TRBJ1-2; D not certain. CDR1 and CDR2 from the germline V gene are MNHNY and SVGAGI (reference sequence). The CDR3 is made up of 13 amino acids. Trimming cost V 5 bases and J 7 bases, with 14 bases left between them. The CDR3 bases are TGTGCCAGCAGTGTCTCAGTGGAGGCTGGCTACACCTTC. It codes for CASSVSVEAGYTF.

This clone was seen a handful of times. The DNA of the CDR3 is TGCGCCAGCAGCTTCGCCCTAGCGGGAGGGATCGAGACCCAGTACTTC. This translates into CASSFALAGGIETQYF. V gene TRBV5-1 combines with J gene TRBJ2-5; 12 nucleotides line up with TRBD2. Germline values: CDR1 SGHRS, CDR2 YFSETQ. The CDR3 length is 16 residues. The trim removed 2 bases at V and 5 bases at J, leaving 7 bases unmatched.

This clone came up once. V and J are TRBV19 and TRBJ2-5; 8 bases align to TRBD2. The length of the CDR3 is 15 residues. J was trimmed by 6 bases and V by 4 bases; bases with no gene match: 10. Germline CDR1 is LNHDA and CDR2 is SQIVND (reference sequence). CDR3 DNA: TGTGCCAGTAGTACCTCCGGGACTAGTACTAAGACCCAGTACTTC. The encoded protein is CASSTSGTSTKTQYF.

V usage is TRBV11-2 and J usage is TRBJ2-2; D gene unclear. V gave up 6 bases and J gave up 5 bases, with 19 bases separating them. The germline CDR1 and CDR2 sequences are SGHAT and FQNNGV. This CDR3 is 16 amino acids long. DNA of the CDR3: TGTGCCAGCAGGGCCGAATCCCAGAATAGGACCGGGGAGCTGTTTTTT. This gives the protein CASRAESQNRTGELFF.

The chain carries TRBV10-3 and TRBJ2-7; D gene uncertain. This CDR3 is 15 amino acids long. The V end was cut by 3 bases, the J end by 1 base, with 13 bases between. The germline gives CDR1 ENHRY, CDR2 SYGVKD. The CDR3 nucleotides are TGTGCCATCAGTGAAAACGCGAGGTTTTCCTACGAGCAGTACTTC. Amino acids: CAISENARFSYEQYF.

In its sample, this clone was seen a few times. This chain uses TRBV7-2 with TRBJ2-3; 13 nucleotides align to TRBD2. With 5 bases clipped from V and 4 bases from J, the junction kept 9 bases outside the gene matches. The CDR3 is 17 amino acids. Germline V gives CDR1 SGHTA, CDR2 FQGNSA. The CDR3 spells CASSRRTSGSPPDTQYF. As DNA, the CDR3 is TGTGCCAGCAGCCGGAGGACTAGCGGGAGCCCCCCAGATACGCAGTATTTT.

This clone is a singleton in its sample. The chain links TRBV7-9 to TRBJ2-1, with D unclear. The CDR3 is made up of 16 amino acids. Trimming left V 2 bases short and J 0 bases short, with 11 bases between. CDR1 and CDR2 (germline): SEHNR, FQNEAQ (reference sequence). In DNA, the CDR3 is TGTGCCAGCAGCTTAACGGACGGCAGCTCCTACAATGAGCAGTTCTTC. This codes for CASSLTDGSSYNEQFF. Supplemented by reference TRBV7-9 and TRBJ2-1, the full variable domain reads DTGVSQNPRHKITKRGQNVTFRCDPISEHNRLYWYRQTLGQGPEFLTYFQNEAQLEKSRLLSDRFSAERPKGSFSTLEIQRTEQGDSAMYLCASSLTDGSSYNEQFFGPGTRLTVL.

The J gene is TRBJ1-4, the V gene TRBV11-2; weak D call: TRBD1 (5 bases). This CDR3 contains 15 residues. V shed 1 base and J shed 4 bases, with 10 bases lying between them. CDR1 SGHAT and CDR2 FQNNGV come from the germline V gene. The CDR3 spells CASSLVRGVNEKLFF. CDR3 sequence (DNA): TGTGCCAGCAGCTTAGTCCGGGGGGTTAATGAAAAACTGTTTTTT.

J is TRBJ2-1 and V is TRBV7-9; possibly TRBD1 or TRBD2 for D (5 bases each). The V gene's germline CDR1 is SEHNR and CDR2 FQNEAQ (reference sequence). This CDR3 region has 17 residues. The V gene lost 6 bases and the J gene lost 3 bases, with 21 bases spanning the gap. DNA of the CDR3: TGTGCCAGCAGATCAAGCCTAGGGACCCCCCGCTACAATGAGCAGTTCTTC. Translated, it gives CASRSSLGTPRYNEQFF.

The V call is TRBV20-1, the J call TRBJ2-3, with TRBD1 matching over 8 bases. V trimming: 6 bases; J trimming: 5 bases; junction bases outside the gene matches: 1. From germline, CDR1 is DFQATT and CDR2 SNEGSKA (reference sequence). The CDR3 has 11 residues. Here the CDR3 DNA reads TGCAGTGCCACAGGGGGAGATACGCAGTATTTT. Encoded protein: CSATGGDTQYF.

The chain has TRBV7-9 and TRBJ1-3, with 8 bases matching TRBD1. This CDR3 region has 17 residues. Germline trimming cut 5 bases from V and 2 bases from J; bases unmatched to any gene: 11. The germline gives CDR1 SEHNR, CDR2 FQNEAQ (reference sequence). This CDR3 is CASSQAVLQGAGNTIYF. Here the CDR3 DNA reads TGTGCCAGCAGCCAAGCCGTCTTACAGGGGGCTGGAAACACCATATATTTT.

The chain links TRBV28 to TRBJ1-4, with a tentative D call TRBD1 (6 bases). Per the germline V gene, CDR1 is MDHEN and CDR2 is SYDVKM. The ends were cut back, 6 bases at V and 6 bases at J, with 14 bases in the middle. The CDR3 is 14 amino acids. CDR3 coding DNA: TGTGCCAGCAGCCCGGGGGGGCGGTATGAAAAACTGTTTTTT. Its translation: CASSPGGRYEKLFF.

The V call is TRBV5-1, the J call TRBJ2-1, with 8 bases lining up with TRBD2. Germline V gene lookup returns CDR1 SGHRS and CDR2 YFSETQ. The V and J ends lost 9 bases and 7 bases, in that order; junction bases with no gene match: 15. The CDR3 is made up of 15 amino acids. CDR3 in amino acids: CATKPSGGRRNEQFF. The CDR3 nucleotides are TGCGCCACCAAACCGTCGGGGGGGCGTCGAAATGAGCAGTTCTTC.

This clone appeared a few times. This chain links TRBV4-1 with TRBJ2-5, with 8 bases lining up with TRBD2. The ends lost 0 bases at V and 7 bases at J; junction bases unmatched: 7. This CDR3 is built from 15 residues. Germline V gives CDR1 MGHRA, CDR2 YSYEKL. CDR3 coding DNA: TGCGCCAGCAGCCAAGAGGCGGGGGGAAGAGGGACCCAGTACTTC. Protein product: CASSQEAGGRGTQYF.

This clone was observed many times. This sample also contains other DNA sequences that code for the same CDR3. The rearrangement uses TRBV20-1 and TRBJ1-1, with no clear D. V was trimmed by 3 bases and J by 1 base, leaving 3 bases between them. This CDR3 comprises 11 residues. CDR1 is DFQATT and CDR2 is SNEGSKA in the germline V gene (reference sequence). The CDR3 loop reads CSASTNTEAFF. The CDR3 DNA reads as TGCAGTGCTAGCACGAACACTGAAGCTTTCTTT.

The gene calls are TRBV4-1 and TRBJ1-1, with D possibly TRBD1 on 5 matching bases. The CDR3 runs to 15 residues. CDR1 is MGHRA and CDR2 is YSYEKL in the germline V gene. Trimming shortened V by 2 bases and J by 4 bases, and 14 bases separated the two germline ends. CDR3 residues: CASSQLVGVGTEAFF. The CDR3, as DNA: TGCGCCAGCAGCCAACTCGTGGGGGTTGGCACTGAAGCTTTCTTT.

This clone was counted once. The gene calls are TRBV7-9 and TRBJ1-5; TRBD1 aligns across 10 bases. Germline V CDR1 and CDR2: SEHNR, FQNEAQ (reference sequence). The CDR3 consists of 15 residues. The trim removed 3 bases at V and 6 bases at J, leaving 5 bases unmatched. The CDR3 nucleotides read TGTGCCAGCAGCTTGGGGACAGGGGCCATTCAGCCCCAGCATTTT. Residues: CASSLGTGAIQPQHF.

CDR3 bases: TGTGCCAGTAGTCAGTGGGCTCAAGAGCAGTACTTC. This gives the protein CASSQWAQEQYF. V and J are TRBV19 and TRBJ2-7, with D uncertain. Looked up from germline, CDR1 is LNHDA and CDR2 is SQIVND (reference sequence). Trimming shortened V by 5 bases and J by 7 bases, and 12 bases separated the two germline ends. CDR3 length equals 12 residues. Complete variable domain (other parts from reference TRBV19 and TRBJ2-7): DGGITQSPKYLFRKEGQNVTLSCEQNLNHDAMYWYRQDPGQGLRLIYYSQIVNDFQKGDIAEGYSVSREKKESFPLTVTSAQKNPTAFYLCASSQWAQEQYFGPGTRLTVT.

This clone was observed a few times. The sample holds other DNA sequences that translate to the same CDR3. The chain combines TRBV7-2 with TRBJ1-3; D remains unclear. The CDR3 spans 15 residues. Germline lookup yields CDR1 SGHTA and CDR2 FQGNSA. V shed 6 bases and J shed 0 bases, with 12 bases lying between them. CDR3 in amino acids: CASSSDTLSGNTIYF. The CDR3 DNA reads TGTGCCAGCAGTTCCGACACCCTCTCTGGAAACACCATATATTTT.

The V gene is TRBV25-1, the J gene TRBJ2-7; D might be TRBD2 (6 bases). Germline CDR1 reads MGHDK; CDR2 reads SYGVNS. Trimming removed 1 base at V and 1 base at J, with 11 bases between. The CDR3 totals 15 residues. In DNA, the CDR3 is TGTGCCAGCAGTGAATGGGGGGAAGGGTCCTACGAGCAGTACTTC. The encoded protein is CASSEWGEGSYEQYF.

This chain joins TRBV28 and TRBJ1-4; TRBD1 aligns across 10 bases. The CDR3 consists of 18 residues. Germline V gives CDR1 MDHEN, CDR2 SYDVKM. With 7 bases clipped from V and 5 bases from J, the junction kept 16 bases outside the gene matches. CDR3 DNA sequence: TGTGCCAGCACCCCTGCGGGACAGGGGTTTCTTCCGAATGAAAAACTGTTTTTT. Translation: CASTPAGQGFLPNEKLFF.

The gene calls are TRBV18 and TRBJ1-5, with D tentatively TRBD1 (5 bases). The CDR3 is made up of 15 amino acids. Trimming pared 3 bases from V and 3 bases from J, leaving 12 bases between. Germline CDR1 and CDR2: KGHSH and LQKENI. DNA for the CDR3: TGTGCCAGCTCACCGGGGACGGCTAACAATCAGCCCCAGCATTTT. It is translated as CASSPGTANNQPQHF.

The rearrangement joins TRBV6-6 to TRBJ2-1; 9 nucleotides agree with TRBD2. Germline V CDR1 and CDR2: MNHNY, SVGAGI (reference sequence). The V gene end was trimmed by 4 bases and the J gene end by 4 bases; junction bases not matched to a gene: 2. The CDR3 has 14 amino acids. CDR3 residues: CASSLAGEYNEQFF. The CDR3 DNA reads as TGTGCCAGCAGTTTAGCGGGAGAGTACAATGAGCAGTTCTTC.

There are a few counts of this clone. The rearrangement joins TRBV5-4 to TRBJ2-3; 10 positions agree with TRBD2. Germline trimming cut 4 bases from V and 9 bases from J; bases unmatched to any gene: 11. CDR3 length: 15 amino acids. Germline V gene data show CDR1 as SGHNT and CDR2 as YYREEE (reference sequence). The CDR3 DNA follows: TGTGCCAGCAGCCATCAGCGGGAGGGCCCCATCACGCAGTATTTT. Protein: CASSHQREGPITQYF. The full variable domain, rest sourced from reference TRBV5-4 and TRBJ2-3, is ETGVTQSPTHLIKTRGQQVTLRCSSQSGHNTVSWYQQALGQGPQFIFQYYREEENGRGNFPPRFSGLQFPNYSSELNVNALELDDSALYLCASSHQREGPITQYFGPGTRLTVL.